The 20 T cell receptor beta chains below were found in one sample sequenced in a study of CD8+ T cells in alopecia areata. Reverse transcribed after extraction, RNA yielded cDNA as the sequencing template. Sequencing used immunoSEQ multiplex PCR; TCRdb keeps in-frame clones, though not all of them. The repertoire includes about 140,000 clones, approximately 51% of them detected once, and 0.95% to 1% sits in the top ten. Sample: CD4+ T cells sorted from blood, taken at week 0. The source is a human donor with alopecia areata.

This chain links TRBV9 with TRBJ1-1; the match to TRBD1 covers 7 bases. The J segment lost 1 base and the V segment lost 2 bases, leaving 2 bases of the junction unmatched. Per the germline V gene, CDR1 is SGDLS and CDR2 is YYNGEE. The CDR3 spans 14 residues. CDR3 in DNA: TGTGCCAGCAGCGTGGGACAGTCGAACACTGAAGCTTTCTTT. Translating gives CASSVGQSNTEAFF.

The chain is built from TRBV6-5 and TRBJ2-7, with D tentatively TRBD1 or TRBD2 (6 bases each). Trimming took 5 bases from V and 7 from J, leaving 15 bases between them. The V gene's germline CDR1 is MNHEY and CDR2 SVGAGI. The CDR3 totals 13 residues. The DNA of the CDR3 is TGTGCCAGCAGTCAGGACAGTGGGAGGGAGCAGTACTTC. Amino acids: CASSQDSGREQYF.

This chain uses TRBV27 with TRBJ2-6; D is undetermined. Trimming pared 5 bases from V and 2 bases from J, leaving 10 bases between. Germline CDR1 and CDR2: MNHEY and SMNVEV (reference sequence). The CDR3 extends over 15 amino acids. The CDR3 DNA sequence: TGTGCCAGCAGTCCCCGGATGGCTGGGGCCAACGTCCTGACTTTC. Encoded protein: CASSPRMAGANVLTF.

The chain combines TRBV18 with TRBJ1-4; D is uncertain. Germline loops: CDR1 KGHSH, CDR2 LQKENI. Deletions cut 1 base from V and 5 bases from J, with 14 bases between. The CDR3 contains 16 residues. The CDR3 here is CASSPLSGSGNEKLFF. The DNA for the CDR3 is TGTGCCAGCTCACCACTTTCCGGGTCGGGGAATGAAAAACTGTTTTTT.

CDR3 region: CAWEASSYNEQFF. The CDR3 coding sequence is TGTGCCTGGGAGGCGAGCTCCTACAATGAGCAGTTCTTC. The chain is built from TRBV30 and TRBJ2-1; no definite D call. The CDR3 is 13 residues long. The V and J ends lost 5 bases and 0 bases respectively, with 8 bases between them. The germline CDR1 and CDR2 sequences are GTSNPN and SVGIG (reference sequence).

This clone was counted only a few times. V gene TRBV5-4 combines with J gene TRBJ2-5; no clear D. Trimming shortened V by 2 bases and J by 5 bases, and 10 bases separated the two germline ends. Germline values: CDR1 SGHNT, CDR2 YYREEE (reference sequence). The CDR3 totals 13 residues. The CDR3 DNA reads as TGTGCCAGCAGCTTAGGGTCTGCGGAGACCCAGTACTTC. Protein sequence: CASSLGSAETQYF.

V usage is TRBV5-4 and J usage is TRBJ1-3; D possibly corresponds to TRBD1 (5 bases). The germline V gene encodes CDR1 SGHNT and CDR2 YYREEE (reference sequence). This CDR3 contains 14 residues. The V end was cut by 4 bases, the J end by 4 bases, with 12 bases between. The CDR3 spells CASSARGTGNTIYF. The CDR3 nucleotides are TGTGCCAGCAGCGCTCGGGGGACCGGAAACACCATATATTTT.

The chain carries TRBV9 and TRBJ2-3; D perhaps matches TRBD1 (6 bases). V lost 1 base, J lost 2 bases, and 11 bases lay in between. Looked up from germline, CDR1 is SGDLS and CDR2 is YYNGEE. This CDR3 has 15 amino acids. This CDR3 reads CASSVFGQTTDTQYF. The DNA for the CDR3 is TGTGCCAGCAGCGTATTTGGACAGACCACAGATACGCAGTATTTT. Full variable domain (remainder filled in from reference TRBV9 and TRBJ2-3): DSGVTQTPKHLITATGQRVTLRCSPRSGDLSVYWYQQSLDQGLQFLIQYYNGEERAKGNILERFSAQQFPDLHSELNLSSLELGDSALYFCASSVFGQTTDTQYFGPGTRLTVL.

The chain uses TRBV15 and TRBJ2-1; 12 bases map to TRBD2. The V gene's germline CDR1 is LNHNV and CDR2 YYDKDF (reference sequence). The trim removed 5 bases at V and 8 bases at J, leaving 13 bases unmatched. The CDR3 loop spans 17 amino acids. DNA for the CDR3: TGTGCCACCAGCGGTAGACTAGCGGGAGACCGAAGGTATGAGCAGTTCTTC. It specifies CATSGRLAGDRRYEQFF.

The chain joins TRBV28 to TRBJ2-2; a weak D match, TRBD2 (6 bases). The CDR3 runs 14 residues. Germline V lookup: CDR1 MDHEN, CDR2 SYDVKM. V lost 5 bases and J 3 bases, leaving 10 bases between the germline ends. The CDR3 protein is CASSRWGDTGELFF. DNA for the CDR3: TGTGCCAGCAGTAGGTGGGGGGACACCGGGGAGCTGTTTTTT.

Of note for this clone: The sample holds other DNA sequences that translate to the same CDR3. The CDR3: CSVGPSTDTQYF. The CDR3 nucleotides read TGCAGCGTTGGCCCAAGCACAGATACGCAGTATTTT. The rearrangement links TRBV29-1 to TRBJ2-3; D ambiguous. This CDR3 is built from 12 residues. The V gene lost 4 bases and the J gene lost 0 bases, with 5 bases spanning the gap. Per germline, CDR1 SQVTM and CDR2 ANQGSEA.

V and J are TRBV5-1 and TRBJ2-3; D not resolved. The CDR3 contains 11 residues. Germline CDR1 and CDR2: SGHRS and YFSETQ. Trimming cost V 3 bases and J 3 bases, with 2 bases left between them. The DNA of the CDR3 is TGCGCCAGCAGCTCAACAGATACGCAGTATTTT. Its protein is CASSSTDTQYF.

A few counts support this clone. The chain combines TRBV5-1 with TRBJ2-2, with D perhaps given as TRBD1 or TRBD2 (6 bases each). Per the germline V gene, CDR1 is SGHRS and CDR2 is YFSETQ. The V gene lost 4 bases and the J gene lost 2 bases, with 12 bases spanning the gap. The CDR3 loop spans 15 amino acids. CDR3 sequence reads: CASSAEGGNTGELFF. The DNA for the CDR3 is TGCGCCAGCAGCGCTGAGGGGGGCAACACCGGGGAGCTGTTTTTT.

CDR3 region: CSTPIWQGARAQYF. Written as DNA, the CDR3 is TGCAGCACGCCAATTTGGCAGGGGGCGCGTGCGCAGTATTTT. V gene TRBV29-1 combines with J gene TRBJ2-3; 8 bases are shared with TRBD1. Germline CDR1 and CDR2: SQVTM and ANQGSEA. This CDR3 region has 14 residues. V was clipped by 8 bases and J by 10 bases; unmatched bases: 17.

The J gene is TRBJ2-1, the V gene TRBV7-9; D unclear. V shed 5 bases and J shed 5 bases, with 13 bases lying between them. Germline lookup yields CDR1 SEHNR and CDR2 FQNEAQ (reference sequence). The CDR3 length is 14 residues. CDR3 residues: CASSATGDHNEQFF. In nucleotides, the CDR3 is TGTGCCAGCAGCGCCACCGGAGACCACAATGAGCAGTTCTTC.

This CDR3 is CSAQLPSGPETQYF. CDR3 nucleotides: TGCAGCGCCCAGCTCCCCTCGGGGCCAGAGACCCAGTACTTC. The V and J genes are TRBV29-1 and TRBJ2-5, with D possibly being TRBD1 or TRBD2 (5 bases each). Trimming removed 7 bases at V and 4 bases at J, with 19 bases between. Germline lookup yields CDR1 SQVTM and CDR2 ANQGSEA. The CDR3 sequence is 14 residues long.

This clone was seen a handful of times. The rearrangement uses TRBV5-1 and TRBJ2-3; unclear D gene. Trimming took off 0 bases at V and 3 bases at J, with 8 bases between the two ends. Germline assignment: CDR1 SGHRS and CDR2 YFSETQ. The CDR3 extends over 14 amino acids. Here the CDR3 reads CASSLESLTDTQYF. DNA for the CDR3: TGCGCCAGCAGCTTGGAGTCCCTGACAGATACGCAGTATTTT.

This clone appeared a single time. V and J are TRBV5-1 and TRBJ1-2; D is possibly TRBD1 (5 bases). The CDR3 loop spans 13 amino acids. Germline CDR1 is SGHRS and CDR2 is YFSETQ. Trimming stripped 1 base from V and 3 bases from J, with 7 bases between. The CDR3 loop is CASSLKGDYGYTF. Written as DNA, the CDR3 is TGCGCCAGCAGCTTGAAAGGGGACTATGGCTACACCTTC.

There are a few counts of this clone. The chain is built from TRBV7-8 and TRBJ2-1, with TRBD1 matching over 7 bases. CDR3 size: 15 residues. V trimming: 1 base; J trimming: 7 bases; junction bases outside the gene matches: 7. In germline, CDR1 is SGHVS, CDR2 FQNEAQ. This CDR3 reads CASSLDGTGENEQFF. The CDR3 DNA is TGTGCCAGCAGCTTAGATGGAACAGGGGAAAATGAGCAGTTCTTC.

This clone was found a few times. The chain links TRBV30 to TRBJ2-1, with a tentative D call TRBD2 (6 bases). The length of the CDR3 is 16 residues. CDR1 is GTSNPN, CDR2 SVGIG, per germline (reference sequence). Trimming left V 2 bases short and J 10 bases short, with 24 bases between. The CDR3 reads CAWSSWGQRAEGEQFF. In DNA, the CDR3 is TGTGCCTGGAGTTCATGGGGCCAGCGGGCGGAGGGGGAGCAGTTCTTC.